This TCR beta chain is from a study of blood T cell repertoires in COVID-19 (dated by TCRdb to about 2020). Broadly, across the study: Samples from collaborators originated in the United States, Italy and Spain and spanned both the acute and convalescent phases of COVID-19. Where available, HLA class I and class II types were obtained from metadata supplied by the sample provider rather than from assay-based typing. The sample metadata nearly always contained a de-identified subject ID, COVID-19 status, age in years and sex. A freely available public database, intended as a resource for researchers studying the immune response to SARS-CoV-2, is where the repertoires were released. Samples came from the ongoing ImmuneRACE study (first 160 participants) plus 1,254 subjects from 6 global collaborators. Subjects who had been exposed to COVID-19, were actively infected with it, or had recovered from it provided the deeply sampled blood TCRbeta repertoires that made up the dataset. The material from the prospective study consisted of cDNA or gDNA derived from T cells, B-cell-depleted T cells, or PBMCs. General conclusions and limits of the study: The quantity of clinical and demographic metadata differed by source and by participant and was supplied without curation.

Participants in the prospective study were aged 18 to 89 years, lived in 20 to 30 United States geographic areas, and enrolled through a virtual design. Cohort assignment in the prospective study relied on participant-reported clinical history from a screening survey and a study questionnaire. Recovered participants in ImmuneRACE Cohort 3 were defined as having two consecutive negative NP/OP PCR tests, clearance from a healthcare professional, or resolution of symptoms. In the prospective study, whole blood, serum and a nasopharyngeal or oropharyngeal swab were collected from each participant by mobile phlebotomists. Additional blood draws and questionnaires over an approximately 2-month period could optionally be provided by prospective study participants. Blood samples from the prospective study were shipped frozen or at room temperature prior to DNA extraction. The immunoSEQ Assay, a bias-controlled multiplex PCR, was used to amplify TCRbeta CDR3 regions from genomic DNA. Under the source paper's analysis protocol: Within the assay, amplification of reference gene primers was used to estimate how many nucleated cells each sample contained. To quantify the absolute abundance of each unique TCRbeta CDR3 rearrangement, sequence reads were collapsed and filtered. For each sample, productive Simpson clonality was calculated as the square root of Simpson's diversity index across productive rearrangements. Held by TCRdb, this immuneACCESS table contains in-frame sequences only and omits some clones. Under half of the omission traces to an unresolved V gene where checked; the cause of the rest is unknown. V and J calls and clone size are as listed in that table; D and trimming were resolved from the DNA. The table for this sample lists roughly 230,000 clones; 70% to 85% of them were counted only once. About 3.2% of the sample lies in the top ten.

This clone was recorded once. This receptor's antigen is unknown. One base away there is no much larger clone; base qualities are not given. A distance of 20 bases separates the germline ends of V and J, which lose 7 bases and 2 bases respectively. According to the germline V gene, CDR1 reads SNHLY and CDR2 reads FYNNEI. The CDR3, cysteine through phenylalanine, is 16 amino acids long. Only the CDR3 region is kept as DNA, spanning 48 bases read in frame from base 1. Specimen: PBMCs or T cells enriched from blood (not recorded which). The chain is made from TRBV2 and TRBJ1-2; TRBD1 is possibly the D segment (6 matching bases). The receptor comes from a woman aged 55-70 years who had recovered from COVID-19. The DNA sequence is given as TGTGCCAGCACTGCCCGAGGGGGTCTTGGGAACTATGGCTACACCTTC. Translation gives CASTARGGLGNYGYTF.